Listed here is a single T cell receptor beta chain. This clonotype was seen ten or more times. Its antigen is currently not known. No per-base quality is available; no much larger clone lies one base away. The entry originates in a study of regulatory T cells in long-lasting Graves disease (TCRdb year 2021). Context from the whole study: Newly diagnosed Graves' disease patients had taken antithyroid drugs for less than 3 months. The study was registered as a clinical trial and conducted in China. A total of about 35 samples underwent TCR sequencing, from roughly 13 patients with persistent Graves' disease and some 20 patients with newly diagnosed Graves' disease. This study used TCR sequencing and RNA sequencing of peripheral blood to compare persistent Graves' disease patients against newly diagnosed Graves' disease patients.

Here is what the overall study found, with its caveats: Only the TCR beta chain was sequenced and analyzed. Only peripheral blood was studied, because thyroid tissue, the primary lesion, was inaccessible. Persistent Graves' disease patients showed lower TCR Shannon entropy and fewer highly expanded clones than newly diagnosed patients, suggesting clonal expansion. Preferential use of TRBV28, TRBJ1-2 and TRBJ2-5 was observed in persistent disease, whereas TRBV20-1 and TRBJ2-1 were favored in newly diagnosed disease. As a limitation, the authors acknowledged that the small sample size may reduce accuracy. Patients with persistent disease shared more public clonotypes (approximately 2,500) than newly diagnosed patients did (roughly 970).

The sample's time point label is to be understood as: newly diagnosed GD, antithyroid drugs for less than 3 months. For both TCR sequencing and RNA sequencing, RNA was extracted from PBMCs in TRIzol. Graves' disease was diagnosed according to American Thyroid Association guidelines. Patients were recruited from an endocrinology department in Xi'an, China. From each patient, around 9 milliliters of peripheral blood was collected into an EDTA anticoagulant tube. Ficoll Paque Plus density gradient separation was used to isolate PBMCs, and no additional T cell sorting was done. An Agilent 2100 Bioanalyzer and agarose gel were used to check RNA quality, and a NanoDrop 2000 was used to measure RNA concentration. Libraries were made using multiplex PCR. Sequencing was performed on an Illumina HiSeq 4000. iRepertoire HTBI primers and Arm-PCR amplification of CDR3 regions were used to construct TCR beta libraries. Before sequencing, the PCR products underwent gel purification. Concerning the study's data processing: Gene usage analysis of CDR3 amino acid clonotypes used the 50 to 70 TRBV and more than 13 TRBJ segments found across samples. COPE and FqMerger were used to merge filtered high-quality paired reads into contigs. BLAST was used to align contigs to IMGT TRBV, TRBD and TRBJ reference genes, and CDR3 was defined according to IMGT. Any clonotype with a frequency above 0.1% was counted as a highly expanded clone. Repertoire diversity was measured by Shannon entropy, and V-J evenness by the Gini coefficient. A clonotype found in more than one individual was treated as public. The public reads were run again by TCRdb, first through fastp at Q25 and then through MiXCR, and only productive beta chains were kept. Every CDR3 protein is listed once, alongside the most common genes and DNA of its rows. TCRdb, rather than the study authors, made the V and J calls. The sample table contains roughly 610,000 distinct CDR3 sequences; only one count was recorded for approximately 15% of them. The ten largest clones take up 15% to 20% of the sample.

The CDR3 starts with the cysteine, ends with the phenylalanine, and has 17 residues. Solely the CDR3 DNA is kept, with 51 bases framed from the first base. Germline trimming amounts to 0 bases on V and 7 bases on J, with 17 as the count of junction bases outside the gene matches. CDR1 and CDR2 are drawn from the germline V gene (reference sequence): DFQATT, SNEGSKA. These sequences were also reported in another study, on T cells in Graves' hyperthyroidism and ophthalmopathy. As noted in the second study: Stable Graves' hyperthyroidism was defined as no progression to ophthalmopathy during 18 months of follow-up. Hyperthyroidism patients were newly diagnosed, had a disease duration of under 2 months, and were aged 18 to 65 years. The study excluded patients with uncontrolled infections, other autoimmune diseases, pregnancy or lactation. Clinical symptoms, serum thyroxine and TRAb, thyroid ultrasound, and orbital computed tomography formed the basis for the diagnoses. The TCR CDR3 was subjected to a first round of RT-PCR using the HTBI primer set and the Qiagen OneStep RT-PCR kit. Most expanded thyroid clonotypes (frequency above 0.001) were also detected in blood, a finding suggesting that blood repertoires may reflect thyroid immune responses. Ophthalmopathy was separated from stable hyperthyroidism by a 13 V-J signature model, with about 86% sensitivity and about 81% specificity obtained in cross-validation and 80%/75% obtained in testing. In validation, the model predicted progression to ophthalmopathy with just under 71% sensitivity and roughly 72% specificity, a median of about 6 months before onset. A discovery cohort of about a hundred patients, fewer than 50 with Graves' ophthalmopathy and over 55 with stable Graves' hyperthyroidism, was used to find distinguishing TCR V-J signatures. Whether ophthalmopathy could be predicted prospectively was tested in an independent validation cohort made up of 18 to 20 hyperthyroidism patients plus 17 patients who later progressed to ophthalmopathy. For training and testing, the 100 or so patients in the discovery cohort were randomly divided in a 7:3 ratio. Thyroid tissue and blood T-cell repertoires from roughly 6 Graves' hyperthyroidism patients were also compared in the study. Once sampling was done, hyperthyroidism patients were given methimazole at a starting dose of 30 mg daily, whereas ophthalmopathy patients were given high-dose intravenous methylprednisolone. The libraries were constructed in a second round of multiplex PCR and then size-selected and purified. Libraries were sequenced paired-end with 100 bp reads on an Illumina HiSeq2000. Raw data were processed with SOAPnuke, discarding reads with adapters, uncalled bases, mean Phred below 15, or no exact constant-primer or identifier match. COPE v1.2.5 was used to merge high-quality paired reads, and clonotypes were defined as unique nucleotide sequences. MiTCR v1.1 was used to align the clonotypes against IMGT TRBV, TRBD and TRBJ reference segments. The analysis was restricted to V-J combinations with a frequency above 0.0001, which together covered roughly 99% of the repertoires. A TCS score was defined as the ratio between F50 (clonal expansion) and ExV (chaos), using BLOSUM62-based TCRdist between CDR3 peptides within each V-J. Welch's t-statistics and random forest reduced 500 to 650 V-J features to 10 to 15, which were used in a naive Bayes classifier (R e1071). Sample size was not statistically predetermined, and investigators were not blinded to group allocation. The paper describes TCR Vbeta CDR3 sequencing of 135 peripheral blood samples, made up of roughly 40 ophthalmopathy patients, roughly 75 hyperthyroidism patients and approximately 17 progressor patients.

Sequencing used peripheral blood mononuclear cells (PBMCs), obtained at new diagnosis, from a patient treated with antithyroid drugs. The chain joins TRBV20-1 to TRBJ2-7; TRBD2 lines up with 8 middle nucleotides. This sequence originates from a woman in her 30s with Graves disease. Donor details come from another sample of the same person, matched by shared clones. The DNA reads TGCAGTGCTAGAGAGGGCGGGGGGACTCCCGTAGCAGGAGAGCAGTACTTC. This sequence encodes CSAREGGGTPVAGEQYF.